This TCR beta chain was observed in a study of blood T cell repertoires in COVID-19. Study-wide background: Acute and convalescent COVID-19 specimens originated in the United States, Italy and Spain. T cells, B-cell-depleted T cells, or PBMCs supplied cDNA or gDNA.

The protocol was immunoSEQ multiplex PCR, while the TCRdb copy is restricted to in-frame clones and leaves out a portion. The sample records 250,000 or so clones, around nine tenths being singletons. The CDR3 has 14 residues. The germline V gene has CDR1 WNHNN and CDR2 SYGVQD (reference sequence). V lost 4 bases, J lost 7 bases, and 11 bases lay in between. This sequence was found in a woman aged 65 to 85 with active or convalescent COVID-19. The V gene is TRBV10-1, the J gene TRBJ1-6, with D perhaps matching TRBD1 (5 bases). The sequenced sample was peripheral blood. The CDR3 is CASSVGLSNSPLHF. Here the CDR3 DNA reads TGCGCCAGCAGTGTGGGACTGTCGAATTCACCCCTCCACTTT.